This TCR beta chain came from a study of T cell responses to AZD1222 COVID-19 vaccine. The CDR3 sequence is 14 residues long. Germline V gene lookup returns CDR1 SGHDN and CDR2 FVKESK. Trimming removed 0 bases at V and 7 bases at J, with 13 bases between. Data came from immunoSEQ multiplex PCR; TCRdb stores just in-frame clones and leaves some out. The profile covers around 150,000 clones, with about 91% appearing a single time and 1.3% taken by the ten largest. Overall study findings and caveats: Across spike, vaccine-associated CD4 TCRs were found, dominant at 160-218 and 743-854. Repertoires were obtained solely post-peak T cell response.

Doses given second, at about 4 or about 12 weeks, were pooled. To note about this clone: Its antigen is undetermined.

The chain uses TRBV14 and TRBJ2-7; D might be TRBD2 (6 bases). The sequenced sample was peripheral blood, obtained 28 days after the second AZD1222 dose. The sequence was obtained from an adult who received the AZD1222 COVID-19 vaccine. CDR3 loop: CASSQDLRGGEQYF. Written as DNA, the CDR3 is TGTGCCAGCAGCCAAGATTTGAGGGGAGGAGAGCAGTACTTC.